This T cell receptor (beta chain) appears in the sequencing data of a study of response to subunit inactivated influenza vaccine (dated by TCRdb to 2017 to 2018). Regarding the complete study: To follow how T cells responded to a trivalent subunit inactivated influenza vaccine, the researchers relied on deep quantitative profiling of the T cell receptor repertoire.

Study-wide findings and limitations: It was suggested by the authors that each seasonal influenza vaccination may recruit only a limited number of new T cells.

This clonotype turned up a few times. Its recognized antigen is unknown. Qualities for individual bases were not recorded, and no much larger clone is one base off. To prepare the library, RT-PCR was applied. Reads for this sample came from an Illumina HiSeq 2500. In TCRdb, the public reads were trimmed at Q25 with fastp and aligned with MiXCR, with productive beta chains retained. Entries that share a CDR3 protein sequence are merged under the most common genes and DNA. The sample table shows roughly 500,000 distinct CDR3 sequences, and roughly 25% are seen once. The ten largest clonotypes hold approximately 3% of the sample. Separately, the same data were catalogued under a study of T cells expressing NK-cell markers. The second paper further reports: TCR beta cDNA libraries were made by 5'RACE template switching that added a universal primer site and unique molecular identifiers. Three sorted T-cell subsets (CD3+CD56+NKG2C+, CD3+CD56+NKG2C- and CD3+CD56-NKG2C+) from 7 to 9 donors had their TCR beta-chain repertoires profiled. Among the eight sequenced donors, only one was HCMV-seronegative, while the other seven were HCMV-seropositive. To restrict sorting to alphabetaTCR-expressing T cells, an anti-gammadeltaTCR antibody was added in several experiments. In a handful of donors, the dominant CD3+CD56+NKG2C+ clonotypes were among the top 10 CD8+ clonotypes and accounted for about 1.0-7.5% of CD8+ T cells. Those dominant clonotypes were again the most abundant among CD3+CD56-NKG2C+ cells in several donors, at roughly 25-65%. It remained unclear whether the expanded NKG2C-expressing T cell clones were specific for HCMV antigens. The study sequenced eight donors, all healthy volunteers chosen at random: three men and five women. To determine HCMV serostatus, a commercial ELISA kit was used to detect HCMV-specific IgG in serum. Peripheral blood mononuclear cells were isolated from blood by Ficoll density gradient centrifugation. Using Miltenyi isolation kits, CD4+ and CD8+ T cells were isolated from PBMC through magnetic immunoseparation. Priming for cDNA synthesis came from the TCR beta constant segment, and two successive PCR amplification steps followed. Illumina HiSeq 2000/2500, MiSeq or NextSeq was used to sequence libraries as 2 x 150 bp reads. MIGEC handled demultiplexing of the reads and grouping by UMI, while MiTCR was used to assemble and quantify clonotypes. To remove erroneous sequences, TCR cDNA sequences were retained only when supported by two or more reads. The tcR package was used for downstream repertoire analysis, and clonotypes were matched across fractions by CDR3 nucleotide sequence plus V segment. VDJmatch was used to annotate antigen specificity against VDJdb, with one amino acid substitution in CDR3 permitted.

Here the sequenced sample was CD4+ T cells sorted from PBMCs, taken 11 to 12 days after vaccination. The clonotype originates from a man aged 50 or older who received an inactivated influenza vaccine. Donor details come from another sample of the same person, matched by shared clones.

The DNA sequence follows: TGCGCCAGCAGCTCAGCGTTCCAGGGATTGGCCACTGAAGCTTTCTTT. Its product reads: CASSSAFQGLATEAFF. The sequence links TRBV5-1 to TRBJ1-1, with a tentative D gene TRBD1 over 5 matching bases. Counted from cysteine to phenylalanine, this CDR3 has 16 amino acids. Only the CDR3 region is kept as DNA, spanning 48 bases read in frame from base 1. Relative to germline, V is 3 bases shorter and J is 4 bases shorter, with 19 bases between their ends. CDR1 and CDR2 are drawn from the germline V gene: SGHRS, YFSETQ. Beyond the CDR3, the reference TRBV5-1 and TRBJ1-1 genes provide the residues; the full variable domain reads: KAGVTQTPRYLIKTRGQQVTLSCSPISGHRSVSWYQQTPGQGLQFLFEYFSETQRNKGNFPGRFSGRQFSNSRSEMNVSTLELGDSALYLCASSSAFQGLATEAFFGQGTRLTVV.